This TCR beta chain was sequenced in a study of T cell responses to AZD1222 COVID-19 vaccine. Study-level findings and limits: The span of vaccine-associated CD4 TCRs extended across spike, with dominance at 160-218 and 743-854. Spike-specific TCR depth and breadth grew after two AZD1222 doses. Reportedly, nearly half the spike-specific TCRs target unmutated variant regions. Clonal diversity was possibly underestimated, and the donors were mostly white British, with more females.

Using immunoSEQ multiplex PCR, the repertoire was profiled, and TCRdb retains in-frame clones only, with some absent. There are some 120,000 clones in the sample; 88% occur only once, and around a sixth lies in the top ten. Comments on this clone: Its antigen is not identified.

The CDR3 spans 14 residues. Germline V gene lookup returns CDR1 MNHEY and CDR2 SVGAGI. V lost 8 bases to trimming and J lost 5 bases; unmatched junction nucleotides: 6. The rearrangement links TRBV6-5 to TRBJ2-5; 12 bases are shared with TRBD2. Material: peripheral blood, obtained on day 0 of MenACWY control vaccination. The receptor's source is an adult in good health. The CDR3 here is CASGLAGSWETQYF. CDR3 DNA: TGTGCCAGCGGACTAGCGGGATCTTGGGAGACCCAGTACTTC.